This TCR beta chain was sequenced in a study of early stage breast cancer tumors. Comment on this clone: Antigen unknown.

Notes on the study in general: Tumors had about 2.5-fold higher T cell density and higher clonality than adjacent normal breast tissue. Bulk DNA sequencing of unsorted cells missed chain pairing and markers.

Profiling relied on immunoSEQ multiplex PCR, and the TCRdb table lists in-frame clones only, not all of them. The table has approximately 19,000 clones, 60% to 85% seen once. The CDR3 runs 14 residues. V lost 4 bases and J lost 4, with 14 bases in between. The germline V gene has CDR1 SGHKS and CDR2 YYEKEE (reference sequence). The chain couples TRBV5-5 to TRBJ1-1, with D possibly matching TRBD1 (6 bases). Sequenced material: blood. The receptor's source is a person in their 60s with breast cancer. The CDR3 reads CASSPRQVTTEAFF. DNA for the CDR3: TGTGCCAGCAGCCCAAGACAGGTGACCACTGAAGCTTTCTTT.